These T cell receptor beta chains were read from a single sample in a study of cytomegalovirus exposure and HLA in healthy donors. Only in-frame clones appear in the TCRdb table, and some are missing; sequencing was by immunoSEQ multiplex PCR. This sample carries 150,000 to 200,000 clones, about 81% of them seen once, and the ten largest clones take 0.95% to 1.5%. The specimen sequenced was PBMCs. The receptors derive from a woman aged 25 to 39 in good health and CMV-seronegative. Each CDR3 is given with its conserved first and last residue. D genes are given only for firm matches. Size is stated for part of the rows, as once, few or many counts, or as a class when the clone is expanded.

TRBD2,TRBJ2-5,TRBV6-5,-,TGTGCCAGCAGTTTCCGAGTAGCGGGAGTTGAGACCCAGTACTTC,CASSFRVAGVETQYF
TRBD2,TRBJ2-1,TRBV7-2,-,TGTGCCAGCAGCTTAGCGCTGGTGGCTAGCGGGAGGAACAATGAGCAGTTCTTC,CASSLALVASGRNNEQFF
TRBD2,TRBJ2-7,TRBV5-6,-,TGTGCCAGCAGCCGGGGACTAGCGGGGGGAGTGCAGTACTTC,CASSRGLAGGVQYF
-,TRBJ2-3,TRBV28,-,TGTGCCAGCAAGCAGGGGAAGGAGACGCAGTATTTT,CASKQGKETQYF
-,TRBJ2-3,TRBV5-1,-,TGCGCCAGCAGCTTGCAGGGGCTTGGCACAGATACGCAGTATTTT,CASSLQGLGTDTQYF
-,TRBJ2-5,TRBV15,-,TGTGCCACCAGCGGGGGGACTTCGGAAGAGACCCAGTACTTC,CATSGGTSEETQYF
TRBD1,TRBJ1-3,TRBV18,-,TGTGCCAGCTCACCGGGGACAGGGCTATTCTCTGGAAACACCATATATTTT,CASSPGTGLFSGNTIYF
TRBD2,TRBJ2-1,TRBV7-9,few,TGTGCCAGCAGCTTAGCGGCGGGAGTTGAGCAGTTCTTC,CASSLAAGVEQFF
-,TRBJ2-4,TRBV19,-,TGTGCCAGTAGTTTAGCGGTACTAGCCAAAAACATTCAGTACTTC,CASSLAVLAKNIQYF
TRBD1,TRBJ1-2,TRBV2,few,TGTGCCAGCCGGGGACAGGGGGTAGAAGGCTACACCTTC,CASRGQGVEGYTF
-,TRBJ1-1,TRBV6-5,-,TGTGCCAGCAGTGTCGTTACCGGGAACACTGAAGCTTTCTTT,CASSVVTGNTEAFF
-,TRBJ2-5,TRBV6-6,-,TGTGCCAGCAGTTACTCGAGGCCGTCGCAAGAGACCCAGTACTTC,CASSYSRPSQETQYF
-,TRBJ2-7,TRBV7-8,-,TGTGCCAGCAGCTTTGCGGACAATCGGGAGCAGTACTTC,CASSFADNREQYF
-,TRBJ2-6,TRBV5-1,-,TGCGCCAGCAGCTTAGGACAGACCAACGTCCTGACTTTC,CASSLGQTNVLTF
TRBD2,TRBJ2-7,TRBV7-6,-,TGTGCCAGCAGCTCCCGACTAGCGGGGACCTACGAGCAGTACTTC,CASSSRLAGTYEQYF
TRBD1,TRBJ1-6,TRBV7-2,-,TGTGCCAGCAGCTTGACGGACGGGACAGGGAAGGACTTT,CASSLTDGTGKDF
-,TRBJ1-5,TRBV27,-,TGTGCCAGCAGTCTAGGAGGACAGACCAATCAGCCCCAGCATTTT,CASSLGGQTNQPQHF
TRBD2,TRBJ2-7,TRBV5-1,-,TGCGCCAGCAGCTCGTACATTGGGGGGGACTACGAGCAGTACTTC,CASSSYIGGDYEQYF
TRBD2,TRBJ2-3,TRBV5-4,-,TGTGCCAGCAGCAGTGGACTAGCGGGAGGTGGAGGAGGGGCAGATACGCAGTATTTT,CASSSGLAGGGGGADTQYF
-,TRBJ1-2,TRBV14,-,TGTGCCAGCAGCCAAACAGGATGGGTCGGGGGGAGAGATGGCTACACCTTC,CASSQTGWVGGRDGYTF
-,TRBJ1-6,TRBV11-2,few,TGTGCCAGCAGCTCACCTGGGGGCTCACCCCTCCACTTT,CASSSPGGSPLHF
-,TRBJ2-7,TRBV6-5,few,TGTGCCAGCAGTTACGGTGGACGGGGGAACTACGAGCAGTACTTC,CASSYGGRGNYEQYF
-,TRBJ1-1,TRBV9,-,TGTGCCAGCAGCGTAGATTCGGTCTGGGGGGGCTCTCCCACTGAAGCTTTCTTT,CASSVDSVWGGSPTEAFF
-,TRBJ2-3,TRBV9,-,TGTGCCAGCAGCGTTCAACCAACTAGCACAGATACGCAGTATTTT,CASSVQPTSTDTQYF
TRBD2,TRBJ2-3,TRBV6-5,-,TGTGCCAGCACCCCACCGGGACTAGCGGGGTCTACGCAGTATTTT,CASTPPGLAGSTQYF
-,TRBJ2-7,TRBV6-6,-,TGTGCCTGCGCAGCCGGGGGCGAGCAGTACTTC,CACAAGGEQYF
-,TRBJ1-3,TRBV6-1,-,TGTGCCAGCAGTACAGGGTACTCTGGAAACACCATATATTTT,CASSTGYSGNTIYF
TRBD1,TRBJ1-5,TRBV30,-,TGTGCCTGGAGTGTACAGGGGGGTCAGTCAAATCAGCCCCAGCATTTT,CAWSVQGGQSNQPQHF
-,TRBJ2-5,TRBV18,-,TGTGCCAGCTCACCGGGGCACCAAGAGACCCAGTACTTC,CASSPGHQETQYF
TRBD2,TRBJ2-1,TRBV5-1,-,TGCGCCAGCAGCGCTCGGACTAGCGGGAGTGGCCCCGGCAATGAGCAGTTCTTC,CASSARTSGSGPGNEQFF
TRBD1,TRBJ1-2,TRBV28,-,TGTGCCAGCAGTGGCCCCCCGACAGGGGGCCATGGCTACACCTTC,CASSGPPTGGHGYTF
TRBD1,TRBJ1-5,TRBV18,-,TGTGCCAGCTCCGGACAGGACAATCAGCCCCAGCATTTT,CASSGQDNQPQHF
-,TRBJ1-5,TRBV30,-,TGTGCCTGGAGTGGGCAGGGTAGTAATCAGCCCCAGCATTTT,CAWSGQGSNQPQHF
TRBD1,TRBJ1-5,TRBV19,few,TGTGCCAGTAGTCAGGGGGCCCACCTGTGGCCCCAGCATTTT,CASSQGAHLWPQHF
-,TRBJ1-2,TRBV6-4,-,TGTGCCAGCAGTCAAGAGGGTCTTGGCTACACCTTC,CASSQEGLGYTF
-,TRBJ1-5,TRBV30,many,TGTGCCTGGACGTCAGATTACAATCAGCCCCAGCATTTT,CAWTSDYNQPQHF
-,TRBJ1-5,TRBV5-1,few,TGCGCCAGCAGCTTGACGGGTAGTCAGCCCCAGCATTTT,CASSLTGSQPQHF
TRBD1,TRBJ2-3,TRBV5-1,-,TGCGCCAGCAACCTAGGACCTGGGACAGGACACACAGATACGCAGTATTTT,CASNLGPGTGHTDTQYF
-,TRBJ2-5,TRBV29-1,-,TGCAGCGTTGTTGGAGGGGGCCTGCAGTACTTC,CSVVGGGLQYF
-,TRBJ2-7,TRBV18,once,TGTGCCAGCTCACCCGAGGGGGTAACCTACGAGCAGTACTTC,CASSPEGVTYEQYF
-,TRBJ1-5,TRBV6-5,few,TGTGCCAGCAGTTACGCAGATGGCCAGCCCCAGCATTTT,CASSYADGQPQHF
-,TRBJ2-1,TRBV29-1,-,TGCGGTTTAGGGGTGGGGAATGAGCAGTTCTTC,CGLGVGNEQFF
TRBD2,TRBJ2-7,TRBV5-1,-,TGCGCCAGCAGCTTGGGAGGGACTAGCGTCTCCTACGAGCAGTACTTC,CASSLGGTSVSYEQYF
TRBD1,TRBJ1-2,TRBV27,-,TGTGCCAGCAGTTCCACGGGACAGGCGGGGCATGGCTACACCTTC,CASSSTGQAGHGYTF
-,TRBJ2-7,TRBV6-1,-,TGTGCCAGCAAGCAGGGGCCTTACTACGAGCAGTACTTC,CASKQGPYYEQYF
TRBD1,TRBJ1-5,TRBV2,-,TGTGCCAGCAGGCCTCCGGGACAGGGAAGTCAGCCCCAGCATTTT,CASRPPGQGSQPQHF
-,TRBJ1-2,TRBV18,-,TGTGCCAGCTCACCACAGGAGTATGGCTACACCTTC,CASSPQEYGYTF
-,TRBJ2-2,TRBV14,-,TGTGCCAGCAGCCTCCTAGTCATCGGGGAGCTGTTTTTT,CASSLLVIGELFF
TRBD1,TRBJ2-1,TRBV4-1,-,TGCGCCAGCAGTGACAGGGGGCGGGCCAATGAGCAGTTCTTC,CASSDRGRANEQFF
-,TRBJ1-5,TRBV30,once,TGTGCCTGGAGTGTACAGGCAAATCAGCCCCAGCATTTT,CAWSVQANQPQHF
TRBD2,TRBJ2-3,TRBV30,-,TGTGCCTGGTCAAAGGGCCTAGCGGTAACAGATACGCAGTATTTT,CAWSKGLAVTDTQYF
TRBD2,TRBJ2-1,TRBV27,-,TGTGCCAGCAATTCCTTATCCCGAGCGGGGGGTTCTCATGAGCAGTTCTTC,CASNSLSRAGGSHEQFF
-,TRBJ2-2,TRBV6-1,-,TGTGCGGGTCGGCGGGACAGCACGAACACCGGGGAGCTGTTTTTT,CAGRRDSTNTGELFF
-,TRBJ2-3,TRBV13,-,TGTGCCAGCAGCTTAGGTACCTACACAGATACGCAGTATTTT,CASSLGTYTDTQYF
-,TRBJ1-4,TRBV6-1,-,TGTGCCAGCAGTGAAGCATACAGGGTTACTAATGAAAAACTGTTTTTT,CASSEAYRVTNEKLFF
TRBD1,TRBJ1-2,TRBV7-3,few,TGTGCCAGCAGCTTAGACGGGACAGGGGGAGGCTACACCTTC,CASSLDGTGGGYTF
TRBD2,TRBJ2-3,TRBV6-1,-,TGTGCCAGCAGTCCGGGACTAGCGGGAATGGATACGCAGTATTTT,CASSPGLAGMDTQYF